The 20 T cell receptor beta chains in this list originate from one sample, sequenced in a study of blood T cells in healthy people across ages. Sample-barcoded 5' priming and a J-beta primer mix drove a second PCR of 7 to 11 cycles. TCRdb re-called the 5' RACE reads through MiXCR, storing one row per CDR3 protein. Altogether about 1.5 million distinct CDR3 sequences are present, 42% being singletons, with the ten largest covering over 3.5%. The material sequenced was blood. These receptors were obtained from a woman younger than 30 in good health.

This clonotype came up many times. This chain uses TRBV29-1 with TRBJ2-5; D might be TRBD1 (5 bases). Germline V gene sequence: CDR1 SQVTM, CDR2 ANQGSEA. V lost 0 bases to trimming and J lost 7 bases, with 15 bases between them. The CDR3 consists of 14 residues. CDR3 sequence (DNA): TGCAGCGTTGAAGAGACAGTGGGTTTAGGGACCCAGTACTTC. Protein sequence: CSVEETVGLGTQYF.

The sample holds one count of this clonotype. The chain carries TRBV7-8 and TRBJ1-2, with 7 bases identical to TRBD1. CDR3 size: 15 residues. With 1 base clipped from V and 6 bases from J, the junction kept 8 bases outside the gene matches. Germline V gene data show CDR1 as SGHVS and CDR2 as FQNEAQ. In DNA, the CDR3 is TGTGCCAGCAGCTTAGGCGTCAGGGGGGACGATGGCTACACCTTC. Its protein is CASSLGVRGDDGYTF.

This clonotype was detected only a few times. The rearrangement uses TRBV6-4 and TRBJ2-7, with 10 bases lining up with TRBD2. Germline lookup yields CDR1 MRHNA and CDR2 SNTAGT. The CDR3 extends over 15 amino acids. V lost 4 bases to trimming and J lost 3 bases; unmatched junction nucleotides: 6. In nucleotides, the CDR3 is TGTGCCAGCAGTGTAAATAGCGGGGGGAACTACGAGCAGTACTTC. This gives the protein CASSVNSGGNYEQYF.

The chain links TRBV2 to TRBJ2-7; 8 positions match TRBD1. This CDR3 region has 17 residues. Germline CDR1 and CDR2: SNHLY and FYNNEI. Trimming at V came to 4 bases and at J to 1 base, leaving 12 bases not matched to a gene. CDR3: CASSVPLRDRTSYEQYF. In nucleotides, the CDR3 is TGTGCCAGCAGTGTTCCGTTAAGGGACAGGACATCCTACGAGCAGTACTTC.

This chain joins TRBV9 and TRBJ2-1, with 12 bases matching TRBD2. The CDR3 is 14 amino acids. In germline, CDR1 is SGDLS, CDR2 YYNGEE. V lost 4 bases, J lost 8 bases, and 4 bases stayed unmatched. CDR3: CASSMTSGSHEQFF. In DNA, the CDR3 is TGTGCCAGCAGCATGACTAGCGGGAGCCATGAGCAGTTCTTC. Full variable domain (rest looked up from reference TRBV9 and TRBJ2-1): DSGVTQTPKHLITATGQRVTLRCSPRSGDLSVYWYQQSLDQGLQFLIQYYNGEERAKGNILERFSAQQFPDLHSELNLSSLELGDSALYFCASSMTSGSHEQFFGPGTRLTVL.

In its sample, this clonotype was seen a few times. The DNA of the CDR3 is TGCAGCGGAGGTGGGGCTTCCTATGGCTACACCTTC. As protein: CSGGGASYGYTF. The gene calls are TRBV20-1 and TRBJ1-2, with D maybe TRBD1 (5 bases). Germline V lookup: CDR1 DFQATT, CDR2 SNEGSKA (reference sequence). The CDR3 spans 12 residues.

The chain uses TRBV12-3 or TRBV12-4 and TRBJ2-3, with 8 bases identical to TRBD2. Trimming cost V 6 bases and J 11 bases; bases outside gene matches: 16. The CDR3 is made up of 15 amino acids. The CDR3, as DNA: TGTGCCAGCAGGGACGGGGGGGCTGGAACAGATGTGCAGTATTTT. Its translation: CASRDGGAGTDVQYF.

This chain connects TRBV6-2 or TRBV6-3 to TRBJ2-7, with a weak D call TRBD1 (6 bases). The CDR3 has 14 amino acids. V shed 2 bases and J shed 7 bases, with 15 bases lying between them. The germline V gene has CDR1 MNHEY and CDR2 SVGEGT. CDR3 in DNA: TGTGCCAGCAGTTACGCGACAGGTCGTGGTGAGCAGTACTTC. Its translation: CASSYATGRGEQYF.

This clonotype was observed a few times. The genes are TRBV29-1 and TRBJ1-2; perhaps TRBD1 as D (6 bases). The germline gives CDR1 SQVTM, CDR2 ANQGSEA. Trimming removed 6 bases from V and 3 bases from J, with 11 bases in between. The CDR3 length is 12 residues. The CDR3 DNA is TGCAGCGTGGACAGCAGAGACTATGGCTACACCTTC. This encodes CSVDSRDYGYTF. Supplemented by reference TRBV29-1 and TRBJ1-2, the full variable domain reads SAVISQKPSRDICQRGTSLTIQCQVDSQVTMMFWYRQQPGQSLTLIATANQGSEATYESGFVIDKFPISRPNLTFSTLTVSNMSPEDSSIYLCSVDSRDYGYTFGSGTRLTVV.

V is TRBV12-3 or TRBV12-4 and J is TRBJ2-1; 8 nucleotides agree with TRBD1. V gave up 6 bases and J gave up 10 bases; unmatched junction bases: 11. CDR3 length: 14 amino acids. The DNA of the CDR3 is TGTGCCAGCAGCATGGACAGGGCTTCCTACGAGCAGTTCTTC. Translated: CASSMDRASYEQFF.

The rearrangement links TRBV18 to TRBJ2-7; 9 bases map to TRBD1. With V trimmed by 4 bases and J by 3 bases, 7 bases remained unmatched. The CDR3 has 15 amino acids. Germline values: CDR1 KGHSH, CDR2 LQKENI. The CDR3 sequence: CASSQRQGVGYEQYF. CDR3 sequence (DNA): TGTGCCAGCTCACAACGACAGGGGGTTGGCTACGAGCAGTACTTC.

Only a few counts were recorded for this clonotype. The rearrangement uses TRBV5-1 and TRBJ2-4, with a tentative D call TRBD1 (6 bases). This CDR3 is 13 amino acids long. Germline assignment: CDR1 SGHRS and CDR2 YFSETQ. Trimming stripped 2 bases from V and 6 bases from J, with 9 bases between. Written as DNA, the CDR3 is TGCGCCAGCAGCTTTGGACAGTCAAACATTCAGTACTTC. Amino acid sequence: CASSFGQSNIQYF.

This clonotype was counted ten times or more. The gene calls are TRBV29-1 and TRBJ2-5, with D uncertain. Per the germline V gene, CDR1 is SQVTM and CDR2 is ANQGSEA. With 4 bases removed from V and 2 bases from J, the gap between germline ends came to 8 bases. CDR3 length: 12 amino acids. CDR3 sequence: CSVVRSQETQYF. CDR3 nucleotide sequence: TGCAGCGTTGTGAGGTCTCAAGAGACCCAGTACTTC.

The chain joins TRBV7-2 to TRBJ1-6; D is unresolved. The germline V gene encodes CDR1 SGHTA and CDR2 FQGNSA. The CDR3 consists of 15 residues. The V end was cut by 2 bases, the J end by 2 bases, with 7 bases between. The CDR3, as DNA: TGTGCCAGCAGCTTAAAGGGTCCCTATAATTCACCCCTCCACTTT. Encoded protein: CASSLKGPYNSPLHF.

J is TRBJ2-5 and V is TRBV29-1; 14 bases line up with TRBD2. This CDR3 has 14 residues. Trimming took 6 bases from V and 11 from J; bases not matched to a gene: 11. In germline, CDR1 is SQVTM, CDR2 ANQGSEA. The DNA for the CDR3 is TGCAGCGTCGTGGGACTAGCGGGAGTAGTTGAGCAGTACTTC. Amino acid sequence: CSVVGLAGVVEQYF.

The chain uses TRBV5-4 and TRBJ2-1, with 8 bases identical to TRBD1. J gave up 6 bases and V 4 bases, and 6 bases lay outside the gene matches. The CDR3 extends over 14 amino acids. Germline CDR1 SGHNT, CDR2 YYREEE (reference sequence). CDR3 coding DNA: TGTGCCAGCAGCCGCGGGACAGGCCCCAATGAGCAGTTCTTC. This translates into CASSRGTGPNEQFF. The complete variable domain, with remaining parts taken from reference TRBV5-4 and TRBJ2-1, reads ETGVTQSPTHLIKTRGQQVTLRCSSQSGHNTVSWYQQALGQGPQFIFQYYREEENGRGNFPPRFSGLQFPNYSSELNVNALELDDSALYLCASSRGTGPNEQFFGPGTRLTVL.

The chain employs TRBV20-1 and TRBJ2-6, with D possibly TRBD1 on 6 matching bases. Germline values: CDR1 DFQATT, CDR2 SNEGSKA (reference sequence). The V end lost 1 base, the J end lost 2 bases, and 6 bases lay between the germline ends. The CDR3 consists of 14 residues. The CDR3 nucleotides are TGCAGTGCTAGAGCAGGGGCTGGGGCCAACGTCCTGACTTTC. Encoded protein: CSARAGAGANVLTF.

The chain recombines TRBV14 with TRBJ2-1; no firm D call. The germline V and J ends were trimmed by 1 base and 10 bases, with 8 bases remaining between them. CDR3 size: 12 residues. Germline CDR1 reads SGHDN; CDR2 reads FVKESK. The CDR3 DNA reads TGTGCCAGCAGCCAAGCAGCGCTAGAGCAGTTCTTC. This sequence encodes CASSQAALEQFF.

The sample holds many counts of this clonotype. Germline and junction disagree at one end, which may indicate a read error. This chain joins TRBV6-5 and TRBJ2-1; TRBD1 might be the D (5 bases). The germline CDR1 and CDR2 sequences are MNHEY and SVGAGI. This CDR3 region has 14 residues. In DNA form, the CDR3 reads TGTGCGAGCAAAGACAGAGAGCCTTACAATGAGCAGTTCTTC. Its translation: CASKDREPYNEQFF.

This chain joins TRBV7-9 and TRBJ2-5; TRBD2 matches 14 bases. This CDR3 is built from 15 residues. Germline trimming cut 6 bases from V and 11 bases from J; bases unmatched to any gene: 11. Germline V lookup: CDR1 SEHNR, CDR2 FQNEAQ (reference sequence). The CDR3 region is CASRSGLAGVNEQYF. For the CDR3, the DNA is TGTGCCAGCAGGTCGGGACTAGCGGGAGTGAATGAGCAGTACTTC.